This is a list of T cell receptor beta chains from one sample in a study of T-cell memory formation after mild COVID-19. Each CDR3 protein is one row after TCRdb ran MiXCR on the 5' RACE reads. Of about 280,000 distinct CDR3 sequences listed, around 8% are singletons. Sequencing input: PBMCs or a T cell subset sorted from them (not recorded which). Source of these receptors: a man aged 18 to 30 who had mild COVID-19 (a few samples of this study predate the infection). Cell type and time point are not known. CDR3s leave out the opening cysteine and the closing phenylalanine or tryptophan.

cdr3_aa: ATSGESGGAEDTQY; j_call: TRBJ2-3; v_call: TRBV24-1
cdr3_aa: ASSLGQTYTDTQY; j_call: TRBJ2-3; v_call: TRBV7-2
cdr3_aa: ASSTRDRGSSPLH; j_call: TRBJ1-6; v_call: TRBV11-2
cdr3_aa: ASSSMGQANTGELF; j_call: TRBJ2-2; v_call: TRBV7-6
cdr3_aa: ASSLTGSHQPQH; j_call: TRBJ1-5; v_call: TRBV4-2
cdr3_aa: ASSLGAVRETQY; j_call: TRBJ2-5; v_call: TRBV7-8
cdr3_aa: ASSFSASGGAGTQY; j_call: TRBJ2-5; v_call: TRBV5-1
cdr3_aa: ASSSDRAGNTIY; j_call: TRBJ1-3; v_call: TRBV7-2
cdr3_aa: SAYSGDSYNEQF; j_call: TRBJ2-1; v_call: TRBV20-1
cdr3_aa: ASSRGLYTQY; j_call: TRBJ2-3; v_call: TRBV7-2
cdr3_aa: ASSPRQGARDTEAF; j_call: TRBJ1-1; v_call: TRBV6-6
cdr3_aa: ASSPQGTEQY; j_call: TRBJ2-7; v_call: TRBV6-1
cdr3_aa: ASSPIRAVGKIFATNEKLF; j_call: TRBJ1-4; v_call: TRBV11-2
cdr3_aa: ASRRTGTGGDTQY; j_call: TRBJ2-3; v_call: TRBV7-2
cdr3_aa: ATSGKLAASYNEQF; j_call: TRBJ2-1; v_call: TRBV24-1
cdr3_aa: SVVGGASDTQY; j_call: TRBJ2-3; v_call: TRBV29-1
cdr3_aa: ASSTQTGTGLGYT; j_call: TRBJ1-2; v_call: TRBV7-2
cdr3_aa: ASGQGLLDSPLH; j_call: TRBJ1-6; v_call: TRBV9
cdr3_aa: SARAGGPHAPEQF; j_call: TRBJ2-1; v_call: TRBV20-1
cdr3_aa: ASSQGTGGPYEQY; j_call: TRBJ2-7; v_call: TRBV5-4
cdr3_aa: ASSYLTGQGMNTEAF; j_call: TRBJ1-1; v_call: TRBV6-5
cdr3_aa: ASSFSGNQPQH; j_call: TRBJ1-5; v_call: TRBV27
cdr3_aa: ASSIAIPDTQY; j_call: TRBJ2-3; v_call: TRBV19
cdr3_aa: ASSQDGGQPQH; j_call: TRBJ1-5; v_call: TRBV14
cdr3_aa: ASSFGTGGGYEQY; j_call: TRBJ2-7; v_call: TRBV5-4
cdr3_aa: ASSEGRVISYNEQF; j_call: TRBJ2-1; v_call: TRBV10-2
cdr3_aa: SAREDRFREQY; j_call: TRBJ2-7; v_call: TRBV20-1
cdr3_aa: ASSPALMTDTQY; j_call: TRBJ2-3; v_call: TRBV7-3
cdr3_aa: ASSDGGSELF; j_call: TRBJ1-4; v_call: TRBV12-3/TRBV12-4
cdr3_aa: ASSRRDPTGELF; j_call: TRBJ2-2; v_call: TRBV7-9
cdr3_aa: ASSYSLAFQETQY; j_call: TRBJ2-5; v_call: TRBV6-5
cdr3_aa: ASSQDEGRVTEAF; j_call: TRBJ1-1; v_call: TRBV4-1
cdr3_aa: ASSLANVAGGDEQF; j_call: TRBJ2-1; v_call: TRBV5-1
cdr3_aa: ASSHTGTDYEQY; j_call: TRBJ2-7; v_call: TRBV7-9
cdr3_aa: ASSPGTGLNYGYT; j_call: TRBJ1-2; v_call: TRBV7-2
cdr3_aa: ASRVQTYNEQF; j_call: TRBJ2-1; v_call: TRBV7-9
cdr3_aa: ASSSNGQGYGYT; j_call: TRBJ1-2; v_call: TRBV11-2
cdr3_aa: ASSRLTGASQETQY; j_call: TRBJ2-5; v_call: TRBV5-1
cdr3_aa: SARDPLTSGGPGETQY; j_call: TRBJ2-5; v_call: TRBV20-1
cdr3_aa: ASSPHRGWRGETQY; j_call: TRBJ2-5; v_call: TRBV7-9
cdr3_aa: ACGTGFSEQF; j_call: TRBJ2-1; v_call: TRBV30
cdr3_aa: ASSSTYEQY; j_call: TRBJ2-7; v_call: TRBV7-6
cdr3_aa: ASSDVGDGYT; j_call: TRBJ1-2; v_call: TRBV25-1
cdr3_aa: ASSRQGPPNTGELF; j_call: TRBJ2-2; v_call: TRBV7-9
cdr3_aa: ASSLEVGGGTDTQY; j_call: TRBJ2-3; v_call: TRBV7-2
cdr3_aa: ASSQDLRQTGEADTQY; j_call: TRBJ2-3; v_call: TRBV4-3